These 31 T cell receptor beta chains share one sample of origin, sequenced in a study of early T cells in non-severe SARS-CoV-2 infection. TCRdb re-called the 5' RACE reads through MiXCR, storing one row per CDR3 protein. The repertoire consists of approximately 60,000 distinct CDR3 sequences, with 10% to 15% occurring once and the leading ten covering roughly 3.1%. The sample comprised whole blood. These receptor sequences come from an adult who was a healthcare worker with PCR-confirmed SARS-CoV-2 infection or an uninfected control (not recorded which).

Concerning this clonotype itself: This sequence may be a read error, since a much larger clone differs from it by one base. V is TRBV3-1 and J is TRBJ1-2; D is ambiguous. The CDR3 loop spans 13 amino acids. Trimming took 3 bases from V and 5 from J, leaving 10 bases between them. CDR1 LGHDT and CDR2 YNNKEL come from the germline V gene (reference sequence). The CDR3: CASSQTTGYGYTF. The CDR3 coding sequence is TGTGCCAGCAGCCAGACGACTGGGTATGGCTACACCTTC.

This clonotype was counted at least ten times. CDR3 protein: CASSPPGPKILHF. Written as DNA, the CDR3 is TGTGCCAGCAGCCCTCCGGGACCCAAGATCCTCCACTTT. The chain joins TRBV11-2 to TRBJ1-6, with D perhaps TRBD1 (5 bases). This CDR3 is 13 amino acids long. With 5 bases removed from V and 15 bases from J, the gap between germline ends came to 17 bases. Looked up from germline, CDR1 is SGHAT and CDR2 is FQNNGV.

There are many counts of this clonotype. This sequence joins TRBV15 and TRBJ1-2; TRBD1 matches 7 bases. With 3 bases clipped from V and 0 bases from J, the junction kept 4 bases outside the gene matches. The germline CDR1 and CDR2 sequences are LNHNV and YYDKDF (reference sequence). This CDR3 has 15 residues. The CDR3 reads CATSSPGQPNYGYTF. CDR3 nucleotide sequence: TGTGCCACCAGCAGTCCGGGACAGCCTAACTATGGCTACACCTTC.

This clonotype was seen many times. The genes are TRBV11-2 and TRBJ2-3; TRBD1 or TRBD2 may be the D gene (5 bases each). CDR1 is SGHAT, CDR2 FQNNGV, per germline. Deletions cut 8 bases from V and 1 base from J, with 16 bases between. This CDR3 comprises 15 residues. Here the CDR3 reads CASGPGTTGTDTQYF. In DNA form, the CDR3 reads TGTGCCAGCGGGCCCGGGACCACGGGCACAGATACGCAGTATTTT.

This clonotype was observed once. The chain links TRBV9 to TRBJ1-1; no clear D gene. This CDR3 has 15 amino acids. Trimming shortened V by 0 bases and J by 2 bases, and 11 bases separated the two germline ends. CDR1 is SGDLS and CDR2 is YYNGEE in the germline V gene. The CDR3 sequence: CASSVGTDPNTEAFF. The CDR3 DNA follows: TGTGCCAGCAGCGTAGGGACGGACCCAAACACTGAAGCTTTCTTT. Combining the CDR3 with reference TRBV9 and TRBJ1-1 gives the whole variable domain DSGVTQTPKHLITATGQRVTLRCSPRSGDLSVYWYQQSLDQGLQFLIQYYNGEERAKGNILERFSAQQFPDLHSELNLSSLELGDSALYFCASSVGTDPNTEAFFGQGTRLTVV.

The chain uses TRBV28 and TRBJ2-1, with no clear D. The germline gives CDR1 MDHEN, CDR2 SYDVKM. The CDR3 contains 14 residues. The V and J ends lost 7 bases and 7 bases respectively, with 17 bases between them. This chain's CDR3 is CASILTTERNEQFF. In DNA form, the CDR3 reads TGTGCCAGCATTCTGACAACGGAGCGTAATGAGCAGTTCTTC.

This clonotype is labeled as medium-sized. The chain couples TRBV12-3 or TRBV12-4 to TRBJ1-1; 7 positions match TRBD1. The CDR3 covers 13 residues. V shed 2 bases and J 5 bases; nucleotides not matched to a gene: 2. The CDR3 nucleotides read TGTGCCAGCAGTTTATCCAGGGGGACTGAAGCTTTCTTT. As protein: CASSLSRGTEAFF.

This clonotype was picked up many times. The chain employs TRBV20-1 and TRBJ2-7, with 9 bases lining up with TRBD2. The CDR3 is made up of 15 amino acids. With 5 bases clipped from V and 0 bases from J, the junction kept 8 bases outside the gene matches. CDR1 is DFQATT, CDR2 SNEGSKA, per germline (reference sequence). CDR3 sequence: CSAPSSGGTSYEQYF. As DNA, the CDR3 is TGCAGTGCTCCCTCAAGCGGGGGGACCTCCTACGAGCAGTACTTC.

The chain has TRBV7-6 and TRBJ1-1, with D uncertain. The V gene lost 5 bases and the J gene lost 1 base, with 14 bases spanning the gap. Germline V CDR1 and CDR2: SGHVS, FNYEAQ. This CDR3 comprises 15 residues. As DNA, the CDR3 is TGTGCCAGCAGCCAAGTGCCCTCGGGGAACACTGAAGCTTTCTTT. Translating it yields CASSQVPSGNTEAFF. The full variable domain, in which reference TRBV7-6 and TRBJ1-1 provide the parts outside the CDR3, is GAGVSQSPRYKVTKRGQDVALRCDPISGHVSLYWYRQALGQGPEFLTYFNYEAQQDKSGLPNDRFSAERPEGSISTLTIQRTEQRDSAMYRCASSQVPSGNTEAFFGQGTRLTVV.

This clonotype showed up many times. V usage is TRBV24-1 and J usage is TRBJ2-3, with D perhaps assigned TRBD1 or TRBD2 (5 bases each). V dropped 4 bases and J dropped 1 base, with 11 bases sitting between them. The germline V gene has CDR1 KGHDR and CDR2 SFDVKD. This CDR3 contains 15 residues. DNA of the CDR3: TGTGCCACCAGTGACCGGGACGTCGGCACAGATACGCAGTATTTT. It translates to CATSDRDVGTDTQYF.

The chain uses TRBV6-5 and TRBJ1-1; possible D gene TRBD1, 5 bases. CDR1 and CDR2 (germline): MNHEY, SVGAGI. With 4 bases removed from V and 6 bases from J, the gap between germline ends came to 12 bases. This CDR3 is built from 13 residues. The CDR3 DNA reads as TGTGCCAGCAGTTCCGGGGGGGAACCTGAAGCTTTCTTT. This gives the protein CASSSGGEPEAFF.

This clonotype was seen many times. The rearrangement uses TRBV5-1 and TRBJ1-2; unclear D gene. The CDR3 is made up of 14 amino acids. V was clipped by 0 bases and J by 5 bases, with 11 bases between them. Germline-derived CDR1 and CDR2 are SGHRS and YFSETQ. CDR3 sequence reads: CASSLVATSYGYTF. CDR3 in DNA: TGCGCCAGCAGCTTGGTTGCCACCTCGTATGGCTACACCTTC.

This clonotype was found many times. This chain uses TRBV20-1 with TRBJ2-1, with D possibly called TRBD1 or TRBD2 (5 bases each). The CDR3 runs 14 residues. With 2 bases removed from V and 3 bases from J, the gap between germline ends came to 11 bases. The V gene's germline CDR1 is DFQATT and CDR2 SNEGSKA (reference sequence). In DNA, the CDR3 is TGCAGTGCTAGATCGTGGGGGATCTACAATGAGCAGTTCTTC. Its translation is CSARSWGIYNEQFF.

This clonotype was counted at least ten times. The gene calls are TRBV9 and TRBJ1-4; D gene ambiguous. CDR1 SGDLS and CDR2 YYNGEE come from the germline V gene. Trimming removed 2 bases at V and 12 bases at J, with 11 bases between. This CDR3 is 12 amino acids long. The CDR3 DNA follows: TGTGCCAGCAGCGTGGTACCCGGGGAACTGTTTTTT. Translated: CASSVVPGELFF.

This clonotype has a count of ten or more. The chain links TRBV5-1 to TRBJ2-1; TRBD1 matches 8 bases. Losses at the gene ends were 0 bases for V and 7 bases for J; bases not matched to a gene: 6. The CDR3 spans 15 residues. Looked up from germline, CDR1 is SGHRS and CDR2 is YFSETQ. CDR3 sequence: CASSLAGGEMNEQFF. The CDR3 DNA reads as TGCGCCAGCAGCTTGGCAGGGGGCGAAATGAATGAGCAGTTCTTC.

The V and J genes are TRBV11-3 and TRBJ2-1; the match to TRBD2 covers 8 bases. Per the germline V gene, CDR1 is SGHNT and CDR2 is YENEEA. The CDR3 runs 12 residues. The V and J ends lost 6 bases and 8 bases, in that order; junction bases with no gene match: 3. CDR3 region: CASRSRGDEQFF. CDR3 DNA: TGTGCCAGCAGGTCGCGGGGGGATGAGCAGTTCTTC.

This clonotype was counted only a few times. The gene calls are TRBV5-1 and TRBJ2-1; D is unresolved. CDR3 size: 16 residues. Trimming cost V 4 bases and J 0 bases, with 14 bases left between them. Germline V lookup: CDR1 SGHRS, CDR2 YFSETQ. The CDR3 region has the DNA TGCGCCAGCAGCCCTGGAATAGTCGGCTCCTACAATGAGCAGTTCTTC. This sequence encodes CASSPGIVGSYNEQFF.

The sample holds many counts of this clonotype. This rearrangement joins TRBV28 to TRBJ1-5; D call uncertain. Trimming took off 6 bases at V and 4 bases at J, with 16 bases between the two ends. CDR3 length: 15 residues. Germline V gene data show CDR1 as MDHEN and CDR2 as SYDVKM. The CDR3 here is CASSATFGGNQPQHF. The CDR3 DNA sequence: TGTGCCAGCAGCGCGACGTTTGGCGGTAATCAGCCCCAGCATTTT.

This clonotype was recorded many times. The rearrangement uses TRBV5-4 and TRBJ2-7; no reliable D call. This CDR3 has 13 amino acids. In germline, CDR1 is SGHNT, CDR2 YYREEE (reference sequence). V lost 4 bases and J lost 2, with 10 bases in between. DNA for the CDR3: TGTGCCAGCAGCCCCGGGCGAACCTACGAGCAGTACTTC. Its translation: CASSPGRTYEQYF. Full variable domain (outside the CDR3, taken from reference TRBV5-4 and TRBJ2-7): ETGVTQSPTHLIKTRGQQVTLRCSSQSGHNTVSWYQQALGQGPQFIFQYYREEENGRGNFPPRFSGLQFPNYSSELNVNALELDDSALYLCASSPGRTYEQYFGPGTRLTVT.

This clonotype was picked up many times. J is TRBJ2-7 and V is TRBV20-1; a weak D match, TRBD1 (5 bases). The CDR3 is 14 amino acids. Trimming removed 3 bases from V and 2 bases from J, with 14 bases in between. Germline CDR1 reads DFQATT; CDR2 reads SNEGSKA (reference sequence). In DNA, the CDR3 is TGCAGTGCTAGGGTGGCAGGGTTCGCCTACGAGCAGTACTTC. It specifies CSARVAGFAYEQYF.

CDR3 sequence (DNA): TGTGCCAGCAGTTATTTTTTGGGACAGCTGAACACTGAAGCTTTCTTT. This sequence encodes CASSYFLGQLNTEAFF. The chain combines TRBV28 with TRBJ1-1; 7 bases line up with TRBD1. There are 16 residues in the CDR3. The junction had 8 bases not matched to a gene; V was cut back by 4 bases and J by 0 bases. Germline CDR1 reads MDHEN; CDR2 reads SYDVKM. Full variable domain (remainder filled in from reference TRBV28 and TRBJ1-1): DVKVTQSSRYLVKRTGEKVFLECVQDMDHENMFWYRQDPGLGLRLIYFSYDVKMKEKGDIPEGYSVSREKKERFSLILESASTNQTSMYLCASSYFLGQLNTEAFFGQGTRLTVV.

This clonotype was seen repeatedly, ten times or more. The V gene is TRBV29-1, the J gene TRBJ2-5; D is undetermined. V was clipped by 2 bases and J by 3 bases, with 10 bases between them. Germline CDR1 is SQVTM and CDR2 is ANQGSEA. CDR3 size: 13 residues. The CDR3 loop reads CSVERAQEETQYF. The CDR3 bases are TGCAGCGTTGAACGGGCGCAAGAAGAGACCCAGTACTTC. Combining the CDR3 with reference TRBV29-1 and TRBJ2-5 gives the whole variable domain SAVISQKPSRDICQRGTSLTIQCQVDSQVTMMFWYRQQPGQSLTLIATANQGSEATYESGFVIDKFPISRPNLTFSTLTVSNMSPEDSSIYLCSVERAQEETQYFGPGTRLLVL.

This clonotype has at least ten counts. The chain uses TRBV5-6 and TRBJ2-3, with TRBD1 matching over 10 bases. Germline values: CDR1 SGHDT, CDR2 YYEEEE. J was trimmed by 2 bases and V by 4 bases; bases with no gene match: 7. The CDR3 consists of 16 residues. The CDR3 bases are TGTGCCAGCAGCCGTAGGACAGGGGGATTCACAGATACGCAGTATTTT. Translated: CASSRRTGGFTDTQYF.

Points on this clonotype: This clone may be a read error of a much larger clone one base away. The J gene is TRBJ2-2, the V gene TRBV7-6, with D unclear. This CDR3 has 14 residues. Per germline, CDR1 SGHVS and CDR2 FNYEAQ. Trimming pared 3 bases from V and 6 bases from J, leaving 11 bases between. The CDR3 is CASSFTPTSGELFF. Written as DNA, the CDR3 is TGTGCCAGCAGCTTCACCCCAACGTCCGGGGAGCTGTTTTTT.

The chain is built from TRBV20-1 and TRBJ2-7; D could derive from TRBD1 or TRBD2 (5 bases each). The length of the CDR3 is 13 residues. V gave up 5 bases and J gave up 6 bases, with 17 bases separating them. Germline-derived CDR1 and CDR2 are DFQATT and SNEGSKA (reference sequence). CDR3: CSAGTTREGEQYF. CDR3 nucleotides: TGCAGTGCTGGGACGACGAGAGAGGGCGAGCAGTACTTC.

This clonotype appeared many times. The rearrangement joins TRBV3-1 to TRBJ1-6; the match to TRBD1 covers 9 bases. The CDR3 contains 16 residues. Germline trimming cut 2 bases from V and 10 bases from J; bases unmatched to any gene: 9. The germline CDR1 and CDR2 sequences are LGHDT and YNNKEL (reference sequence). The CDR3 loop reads CASSQFSGTGTSPLHF. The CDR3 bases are TGTGCCAGCAGCCAATTTTCCGGGACAGGGACCTCACCCCTCCACTTT.

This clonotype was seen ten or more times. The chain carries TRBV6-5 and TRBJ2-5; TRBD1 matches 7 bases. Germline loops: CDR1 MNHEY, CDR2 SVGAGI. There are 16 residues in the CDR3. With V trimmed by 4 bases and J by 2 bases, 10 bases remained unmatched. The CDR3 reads CASSSSGTVLQETQYF. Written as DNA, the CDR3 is TGTGCCAGCAGTTCCTCCGGGACAGTCCTTCAAGAGACCCAGTACTTC.

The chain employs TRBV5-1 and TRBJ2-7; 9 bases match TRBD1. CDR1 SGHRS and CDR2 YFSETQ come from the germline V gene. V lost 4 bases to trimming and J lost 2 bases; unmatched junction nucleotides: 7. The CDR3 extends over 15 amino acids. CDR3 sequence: CASSEEQGAPYEQYF. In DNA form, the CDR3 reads TGCGCCAGCAGCGAGGAACAGGGGGCCCCCTACGAGCAGTACTTC.

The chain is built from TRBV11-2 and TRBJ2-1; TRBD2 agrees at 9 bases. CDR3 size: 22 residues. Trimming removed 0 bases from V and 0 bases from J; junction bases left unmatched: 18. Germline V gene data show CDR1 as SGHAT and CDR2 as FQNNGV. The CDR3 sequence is CASSLEGLPSGAPKSSYNEQFF. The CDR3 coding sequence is TGTGCCAGCAGCTTAGAGGGACTGCCTAGCGGGGCTCCGAAGAGCTCCTACAATGAGCAGTTCTTC.

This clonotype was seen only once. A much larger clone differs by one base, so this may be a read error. The CDR3 spells CASSYTGTVYEQYF. For the CDR3, the DNA is TGTGCCAGCAGCTACACCGGGACGGTCTACGAGCAGTACTTC. V is TRBV11-2 and J is TRBJ2-7, with D possibly called TRBD1 or TRBD2 (5 bases each). Germline V gene sequence: CDR1 SGHAT, CDR2 FQNNGV. CDR3 length equals 14 residues. V was cut by 4 bases and J by 3 bases, with 13 bases left in between.

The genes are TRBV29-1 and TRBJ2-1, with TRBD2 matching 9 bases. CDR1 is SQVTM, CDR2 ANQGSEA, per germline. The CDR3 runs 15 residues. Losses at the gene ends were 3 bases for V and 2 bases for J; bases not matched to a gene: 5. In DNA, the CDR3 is TGCAGCGTTGATCGGCTAGCGGGACCCTACAATGAGCAGTTCTTC. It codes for CSVDRLAGPYNEQFF.